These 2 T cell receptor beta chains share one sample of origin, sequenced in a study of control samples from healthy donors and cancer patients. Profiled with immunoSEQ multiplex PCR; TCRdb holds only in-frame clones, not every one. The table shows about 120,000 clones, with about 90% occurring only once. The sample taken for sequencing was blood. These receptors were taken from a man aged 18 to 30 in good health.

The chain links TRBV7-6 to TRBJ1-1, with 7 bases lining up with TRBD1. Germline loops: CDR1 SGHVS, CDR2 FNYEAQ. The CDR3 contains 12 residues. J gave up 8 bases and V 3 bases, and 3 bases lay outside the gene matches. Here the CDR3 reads CASSFQGVEAFF. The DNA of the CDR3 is TGTGCCAGCAGCTTCCAGGGGGTCGAAGCTTTCTTT.

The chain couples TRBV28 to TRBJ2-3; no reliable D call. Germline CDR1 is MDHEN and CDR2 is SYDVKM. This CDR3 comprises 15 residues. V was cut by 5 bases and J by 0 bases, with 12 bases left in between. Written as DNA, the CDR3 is TGTGCCAGCAGTCTCGGCCTAGGTAGCACAGATACGCAGTATTTT. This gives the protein CASSLGLGSTDTQYF.